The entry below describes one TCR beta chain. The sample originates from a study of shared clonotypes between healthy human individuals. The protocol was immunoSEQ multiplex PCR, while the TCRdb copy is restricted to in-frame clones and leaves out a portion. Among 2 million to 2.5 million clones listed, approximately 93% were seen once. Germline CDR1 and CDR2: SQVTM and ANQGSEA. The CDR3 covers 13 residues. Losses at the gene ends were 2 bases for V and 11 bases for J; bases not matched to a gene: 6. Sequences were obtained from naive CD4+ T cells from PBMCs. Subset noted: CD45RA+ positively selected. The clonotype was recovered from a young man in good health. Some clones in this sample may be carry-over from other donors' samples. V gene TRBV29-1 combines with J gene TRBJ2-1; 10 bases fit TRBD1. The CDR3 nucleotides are TGCAGCGTTGAACGCGTGGGACAGGGGAAGCAGTTCTTC. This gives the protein CSVERVGQGKQFF.